Listed below are T cell receptor beta chains from one sample, sequenced in a study of T cells after yellow fever vaccination. Each CDR3 protein is one row after TCRdb ran MiXCR on the 5' RACE reads. The sample records tens of thousands of distinct CDR3 sequences, roughly 7.4% being singletons. This specimen consisted of CD8+ T cells sorted from PBMCs, obtained on the day of the yellow fever booster vaccination. The receptors come from a young man who received the YFV17D yellow fever vaccine. Each CDR3 is given with its conserved first and last residue. The order of the fields is J gene, V gene, D gene, clone size, CDR3 protein, CDR3 DNA. A D gene is named only where the DNA matches it firmly. Expanded clones get a size class; other rows say once, few or many, or leave the size out.

TRBJ2-2 TRBV27 - few CASSLSKSPGELFF TGTGCCAGCAGTTTATCGAAAAGCCCCGGGGAGCTGTTTTTT
TRBJ2-7 TRBV6-2/TRBV6-3 TRBD2 few CASSYPTSGGTYEQYF TGTGCCAGCAGCTATCCGACTAGCGGAGGTACCTACGAGCAGTACTTC
TRBJ2-3 TRBV4-2 TRBD1 few CASSQEGQVPQYF TGTGCCAGCAGCCAGGAGGGACAGGTTCCGCAGTATTTT
TRBJ2-1 TRBV6-2/TRBV6-3 TRBD2 - CASSIREAAYNEQFF TGTGCCAGCAGCATTCGGGAGGCGGCGTACAATGAGCAGTTCTTC
TRBJ2-2 TRBV7-2 - many CASSLVGFGLELFF TGTGCCAGCAGCTTAGTAGGATTCGGTCTGGAGCTGTTTTTT
TRBJ1-4 TRBV14 - few CASSQGFGILANEKLFF TGTGCCAGCAGCCAAGGATTTGGGATTCTCGCTAATGAAAAACTGTTTTTT
TRBJ2-1 TRBV25-1 - few CASISAGSYNEQFF TGTGCCAGCATCTCCGCCGGAAGTTACAATGAGCAGTTCTTC
TRBJ1-1 TRBV9 - many CASSVRSGAEAFF TGTGCCAGCAGCGTAAGGTCAGGCGCTGAAGCTTTCTTT
TRBJ2-5 TRBV6-2/TRBV6-3 - - CASSYSLAGETQYF TGTGCCAGCAGTTACAGCCTAGCCGGGGAGACCCAGTACTTC
TRBJ1-1 TRBV28 - few CASSPLVEGTEAFF TGTGCCAGCAGTCCCCTCGTGGAGGGGACTGAAGCTTTCTTT
TRBJ2-7 TRBV7-9 TRBD1 few CASSLDGQVEQYF TGTGCCAGCAGCTTAGATGGACAGGTCGAGCAGTACTTC
TRBJ2-1 TRBV7-8 - few CASSSLGGSYNEQFF TGTGCCAGCAGCTCCTTGGGGGGCTCCTACAATGAGCAGTTCTTC
TRBJ2-2 TRBV6-2/TRBV6-3 TRBD2 - CASSPTSGSWTGELFF TGTGCCAGCAGCCCTACTAGCGGGAGTTGGACCGGGGAGCTGTTTTTT
TRBJ2-5 TRBV6-1 - many CASSEIMDKETQYF TGTGCCAGCAGTGAGATAATGGATAAAGAGACCCAGTACTTC
TRBJ2-7 TRBV20-1 - few CSARGTYGSYEQYF TGCAGTGCTAGAGGGACCTATGGCTCCTACGAGCAGTACTTC
TRBJ2-7 TRBV7-8 TRBD2 - CASSLDGLAGYEQYF TGTGCCAGCAGCTTAGATGGCCTAGCGGGCTACGAGCAGTACTTC
TRBJ2-3 TRBV15 - few CATSRGRGQYTQYF TGTGCCACCAGCAGAGGGCGAGGGCAGTATACGCAGTATTTT
TRBJ2-1 TRBV20-1 - - CSAIGYGGVYNEQFF TGCAGTGCTATAGGATACGGCGGGGTATACAATGAGCAGTTCTTC